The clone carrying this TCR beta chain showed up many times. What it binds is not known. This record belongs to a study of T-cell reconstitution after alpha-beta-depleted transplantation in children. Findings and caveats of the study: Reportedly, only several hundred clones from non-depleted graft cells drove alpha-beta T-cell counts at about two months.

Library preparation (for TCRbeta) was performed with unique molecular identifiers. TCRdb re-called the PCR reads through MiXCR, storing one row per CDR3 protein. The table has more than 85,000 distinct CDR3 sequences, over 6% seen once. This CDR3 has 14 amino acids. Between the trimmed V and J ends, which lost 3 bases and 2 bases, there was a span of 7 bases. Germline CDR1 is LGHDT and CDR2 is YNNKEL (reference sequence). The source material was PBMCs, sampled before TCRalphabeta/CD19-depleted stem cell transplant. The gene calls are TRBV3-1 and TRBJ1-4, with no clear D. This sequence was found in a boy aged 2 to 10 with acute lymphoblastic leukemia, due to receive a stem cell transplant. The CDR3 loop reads CASSQGQTNEKLFF. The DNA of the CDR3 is TGTGCCAGCAGCCAGGGTCAGACTAATGAAAAACTGTTTTTT. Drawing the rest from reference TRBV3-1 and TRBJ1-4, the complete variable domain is DTAVSQTPKYLVTQMGNDKSIKCEQNLGHDTMYWYKQDSKKFLKIMFSYNNKELIINETVPNRFSPKSPDKAHLNLHINSLELGDSAVYFCASSQGQTNEKLFFGSGTQLSVL.